Sequencing of this TCR beta chain was carried out in a study of T cells in tuberculosis. Points from the study as a whole: T cells binding CD1B-GMM tetramer weakly possibly escaped the sort.

This CDR3 is 15 amino acids long. The V gene end was trimmed by 6 bases and the J gene end by 2 bases; junction bases not matched to a gene: 6. CDR1 SNHLY and CDR2 FYNNEI come from the germline V gene. This table comes from immunoSEQ multiplex PCR, and its TCRdb copy is limited to in-frame clones, with some not included. Of 55,000 to 70,000 clones listed, around 86% are singletons. Thawed, overnight-rested PBMC were stained with GMM-loaded CD1B tetramer, viability dye and anti-CD3, then sorted. C32 glucose monomycolate from Rhodococcus equi was loaded onto the CD1B tetramers. Tetramer-sorted PBMC had been CD14 monocyte-depleted before freezing. Each donor contributed roughly 96,000 sorted tetramer-negative cells.

Sequenced input: CD1b-GMM tetramer-negative cells sorted from PBMCs. The clonotype originates from an adult woman with latent tuberculosis. This chain uses TRBV2 with TRBJ2-3; TRBD2 aligns across 9 bases. The chain's CDR3 is CASREGLALTDTQYF. CDR3 nucleotides: TGTGCCAGCAGGGAGGGACTAGCCCTCACAGATACGCAGTATTTT.